The 15 T cell receptor beta chains below all came from one sample that was sequenced in a study of blood T cell repertoires in COVID-19. The protocol was immunoSEQ multiplex PCR, while the TCRdb copy is restricted to in-frame clones and leaves out a portion. Of some 350,000 clones in the sample, around 90% are singletons; the top ten hold 5% to 8.5%. Sequenced material: peripheral blood. These receptors were obtained from a man between 18 and 35 years old with active or convalescent COVID-19.

CDR3 sequence: CASSLLGQGLGTQYF. In DNA form, the CDR3 reads TGTGCCAGCAGTTTATTGGGACAGGGATTGGGGACCCAGTACTTC. V and J are TRBV28 and TRBJ2-5, with TRBD1 identical over 9 bases. There are 15 residues in the CDR3. Per germline, CDR1 MDHEN and CDR2 SYDVKM. V lost 1 base, J lost 7 bases, and 7 bases stayed unmatched.

The V and J genes are TRBV9 and TRBJ1-5, with D possibly matching TRBD1 (6 bases). This CDR3 contains 15 residues. V lost 0 bases, J lost 5 bases, and 12 bases lay in between. Germline CDR1 SGDLS, CDR2 YYNGEE. CDR3 DNA sequence: TGTGCCAGCAGCGTAGGAGGGGGTCGAGATCAGCCCCAGCATTTT. Residues: CASSVGGGRDQPQHF.

This sequence joins TRBV2 and TRBJ1-4; tentatively, D is TRBD1 (5 bases). This CDR3 has 13 amino acids. Germline V gene lookup returns CDR1 SNHLY and CDR2 FYNNEI. V was cut by 6 bases and J by 7 bases, with 12 bases left in between. CDR3 DNA: TGTGCCAGCAGGGGGGGTTCTGGTGAAAAACTGTTTTTT. This translates into CASRGGSGEKLFF.

The chain joins TRBV9 to TRBJ2-3; no definite D call. Deletions cut 3 bases from V and 1 base from J, with 9 bases between. Per the germline V gene, CDR1 is SGDLS and CDR2 is YYNGEE. The CDR3 runs 14 residues. CDR3 region: CASSAVRGTDTQYF. The CDR3 DNA follows: TGTGCCAGCAGCGCGGTAAGAGGCACAGATACGCAGTATTTT. Full variable domain (missing parts from reference TRBV9 and TRBJ2-3): DSGVTQTPKHLITATGQRVTLRCSPRSGDLSVYWYQQSLDQGLQFLIQYYNGEERAKGNILERFSAQQFPDLHSELNLSSLELGDSALYFCASSAVRGTDTQYFGPGTRLTVL.

The rearrangement joins TRBV18 to TRBJ1-6; possibly TRBD1 for D (6 bases). Per the germline V gene, CDR1 is KGHSH and CDR2 is LQKENI. The CDR3 loop spans 12 amino acids. Trimming took off 8 bases at V and 8 bases at J, with 10 bases between the two ends. The CDR3: CASRGGDSPLHF. CDR3 in DNA: TGTGCCAGCCGAGGGGGGGATTCACCCCTCCACTTT.

V and J are TRBV6-2 or TRBV6-3 and TRBJ2-7; TRBD1 aligns across 7 bases. CDR1 and CDR2 (germline): MNHEY, SVGEGT. The CDR3 covers 14 residues. J lost 3 bases, V lost 4 bases, and 6 bases had no gene match. This CDR3 is CASSFRQGVYEQYF. The CDR3 nucleotides are TGTGCCAGCAGTTTCCGACAGGGTGTCTACGAGCAGTACTTC.

The chain carries TRBV11-3 and TRBJ2-5, with D maybe TRBD1 (5 bases). CDR1 is SGHNT, CDR2 YENEEA, per germline. The V gene lost 5 bases and the J gene lost 5 bases, with 15 bases spanning the gap. The CDR3 is 14 amino acids. CDR3 loop: CASSPTTARETQYF. Here the CDR3 DNA reads TGTGCCAGCAGCCCAACGACAGCTAGGGAGACCCAGTACTTC.

This clone was counted a single time. CDR3 DNA sequence: TGTGCCAGCAGCTTGGTAGCTAGGAGCACAGATACGCAGTATTTT. Translating it yields CASSLVARSTDTQYF. The chain is built from TRBV5-4 and TRBJ2-3; D uncertain. Trimming stripped 0 bases from V and 0 bases from J, with 8 bases between. This CDR3 contains 15 residues. CDR1 is SGHNT, CDR2 YYREEE, per germline (reference sequence). The full variable domain, in which reference TRBV5-4 and TRBJ2-3 provide the parts outside the CDR3, is ETGVTQSPTHLIKTRGQQVTLRCSSQSGHNTVSWYQQALGQGPQFIFQYYREEENGRGNFPPRFSGLQFPNYSSELNVNALELDDSALYLCASSLVARSTDTQYFGPGTRLTVL.

This clone was counted between two and nine times. The chain is built from TRBV4-1 and TRBJ2-7; D gene unclear. Trimming cost V 8 bases and J 1 base, with 9 bases left between them. This CDR3 spans 12 amino acids. The germline gives CDR1 MGHRA, CDR2 YSYEKL. The CDR3 protein is CASEPGSYEQYF. CDR3 nucleotide sequence: TGCGCCAGCGAACCGGGTTCCTACGAGCAGTACTTC.

With regard to this clone: Other DNA sequences within the sample encode an identical CDR3. This chain uses TRBV6-5 with TRBJ2-7; D is undetermined. The CDR3 is made up of 11 amino acids. Trimming took 2 bases from V and 4 from J, leaving 3 bases between them. Germline loops: CDR1 MNHEY, CDR2 SVGAGI. Here the CDR3 reads CASSYRYEQYF. The CDR3 DNA sequence: TGTGCCAGCAGTTACCGGTACGAGCAGTACTTC.

V is TRBV4-3 and J is TRBJ2-2, with 12 bases that match TRBD2. V shed 6 bases, J shed 4 bases, and the junction held 6 bases outside the gene matches. Germline assignment: CDR1 LGHNA and CDR2 YSLEER. This CDR3 is 16 amino acids long. The CDR3, as DNA: TGCGCCAGCAGAGAAAGACTAGCGGGAGCCACCGGGGAGCTGTTTTTT. As protein: CASRERLAGATGELFF.

The V call is TRBV7-3, the J call TRBJ2-1; TRBD2 aligns across 13 bases. Per germline, CDR1 SGHTA and CDR2 FQGTGA. This CDR3 is built from 15 residues. V was clipped by 5 bases and J by 6 bases; unmatched bases: 4. CDR3 protein: CASSPGTSGVNEQFF. The DNA for the CDR3 is TGTGCCAGCAGCCCCGGGACTAGCGGGGTCAATGAGCAGTTCTTC.

This clone was seen once. The chain uses TRBV4-3 and TRBJ2-5; 11 positions match TRBD1. Trimming took 1 base from V and 5 from J; bases not matched to a gene: 6. CDR3 length: 16 residues. Per germline, CDR1 LGHNA and CDR2 YSLEER. The CDR3 loop reads CASSQVGQGARETQYF. As DNA, the CDR3 is TGCGCCAGCAGCCAAGTTGGACAGGGGGCCCGGGAGACCCAGTACTTC.

A single count supports this clone. The V call is TRBV7-6, the J call TRBJ1-4; D may be TRBD1 (6 bases). Trimming cost V 3 bases and J 7 bases, with 18 bases left between them. CDR1 and CDR2 from the germline V gene are SGHVS and FNYEAQ. The CDR3 is 16 residues long. The CDR3 bases are TGTGCCAGCAGCTTTACCCGACAGGCCTTACGTGAAAAACTGTTTTTT. Protein product: CASSFTRQALREKLFF.

The V and J genes are TRBV6-2 or TRBV6-3 and TRBJ2-1; 11 bases map to TRBD2. This CDR3 region has 18 residues. CDR1 and CDR2 (germline): MNHEY, SVGEGT. J was trimmed by 8 bases and V by 0 bases; bases with no gene match: 12. The CDR3 DNA sequence: TGTGCCAGCAGTTACTCAATTAGCGGGGGGGCGTTTTCCGATGAGCAGTTCTTC. Translation: CASSYSISGGAFSDEQFF.